The next 8 T cell receptor beta chains were all read from a single sample in a study of T-cell reconstitution after alpha-beta-depleted transplantation in children. A TCRbeta library incorporating unique molecular identifiers was prepared. TCRdb itself ran the PCR reads through MiXCR, one entry per CDR3 protein. Among around 600,000 distinct CDR3 sequences, about 11% were seen once, and the ten largest hold less than 5%. The starting material was PBMCs from the stem cell graft donor, obtained from the stem cell graft. The receptors were sampled from a human donor who donated a stem cell graft to a child with acute myeloid leukemia.

The chain recombines TRBV12-3 or TRBV12-4 with TRBJ1-5; tentatively, D is TRBD1 (5 bases). This CDR3 region has 14 residues. V dropped 2 bases and J dropped 4 bases, with 9 bases sitting between them. This CDR3 reads CASSLHKGNQPQHF. The CDR3 bases are TGTGCCAGCAGTTTACACAAGGGGAATCAGCCCCAGCATTTT.

This chain connects TRBV7-2 to TRBJ1-5; no clear D. The germline V gene has CDR1 SGHTA and CDR2 FQGNSA. This CDR3 is 15 amino acids long. V was trimmed by 3 bases and J by 0 bases, leaving 9 bases between them. CDR3 sequence reads: CASSFRWNSNQPQHF. The CDR3 nucleotides are TGTGCCAGCAGCTTTAGGTGGAATAGCAATCAGCCCCAGCATTTT.

This clonotype was seen repeatedly, ten times or more. This sequence joins TRBV20-1 and TRBJ2-1; possible D gene TRBD2, 7 bases. Germline loops: CDR1 DFQATT, CDR2 SNEGSKA (reference sequence). The CDR3 is 14 residues long. V was trimmed by 5 bases and J by 5 bases, leaving 16 bases between them. CDR3 sequence: CSAVGGEYNNEQFF. Here the CDR3 DNA reads TGCAGTGCTGTAGGGGGGGAGTACAACAATGAGCAGTTCTTC.

A few counts support this clonotype. The chain is built from TRBV4-3 and TRBJ1-1, with a weak D call TRBD1 (5 bases). This CDR3 contains 13 residues. Deletions cut 2 bases from V and 4 bases from J, with 8 bases between. Germline values: CDR1 LGHNA, CDR2 YSLEER. The CDR3 spells CASSQQRGTEAFF. In DNA, the CDR3 is TGCGCCAGCAGCCAACAGAGGGGCACTGAAGCTTTCTTT.

This clonotype has more than one count but fewer than ten. The chain carries TRBV5-1 and TRBJ2-7; 12 positions match TRBD2. CDR1 is SGHRS, CDR2 YFSETQ, per germline. This CDR3 has 15 residues. V was pared by 5 bases and J by 3 bases, with 6 bases of the junction left unmatched. The CDR3: CASRPSSGRDYEQYF. The CDR3 nucleotides read TGCGCCAGCAGGCCCTCTAGCGGGAGGGACTACGAGCAGTACTTC.

The rearrangement uses TRBV20-1 and TRBJ2-7, with 7 bases identical to TRBD2. Germline V gene lookup returns CDR1 DFQATT and CDR2 SNEGSKA (reference sequence). The V gene end was trimmed by 4 bases and the J gene end by 2 bases; junction bases not matched to a gene: 8. The CDR3 is 14 amino acids. Here the CDR3 reads CSATLGTTPYEQYF. In nucleotides, the CDR3 is TGCAGTGCTACCTTAGGGACTACGCCCTACGAGCAGTACTTC.

This clonotype was observed a handful of times. J is TRBJ1-5 and V is TRBV20-1; tentative D call: TRBD1 (5 bases). The germline V gene encodes CDR1 DFQATT and CDR2 SNEGSKA (reference sequence). The CDR3 is 12 amino acids. V was cut by 3 bases and J by 6 bases, with 9 bases left in between. The CDR3 nucleotides read TGCAGTGCTAGCAGGGCCCCTCAGCCCCAGCATTTT. This encodes CSASRAPQPQHF.

A few counts support this clonotype. The chain uses TRBV5-1 and TRBJ2-3; D unclear. Looked up from germline, CDR1 is SGHRS and CDR2 is YFSETQ. The V end lost 0 bases, the J end lost 5 bases, and 10 bases lay between the germline ends. This CDR3 has 14 residues. The CDR3 DNA is TGCGCCAGCAGCTTGGAGGGCTTCTTAGATACGCAGTATTTT. Its protein product is CASSLEGFLDTQYF.